This paragraph covers one T cell receptor (beta chain) sequence. Antigen: not known. This entry is derived from a study of T-cell memory formation after mild COVID-19. Study observations and caveats: Memory from before infection featured some responding clones, which suggests cross-reactive memory joined. Contracting CD4+ clones were located mainly in CM and EM, and CD8+ clones in EMRA.

TCRdb used MiXCR to reprocess the 5' RACE reads, holding one entry per CDR3 protein. Counted here are about 300,000 distinct CDR3 sequences, roughly a fifth occurring once; the ten biggest clones make up more than 20%. Germline CDR1 is SQVTM and CDR2 is ANQGSEA. Trimming stripped 5 bases from V and 2 bases from J, with 10 bases between. The CDR3 totals 14 residues. The genes are TRBV29-1 and TRBJ2-6; possible D gene TRBD2, 6 bases. Sample: PBMCs or a T cell subset sorted from them (not recorded which). The sequence came from a man aged 18 to 35 who had mild COVID-19 (a few samples of this study predate the infection). Cell type and time point are not known. The CDR3 reads CSVHGGAGANVLTF. DNA for the CDR3: TGCAGCGTTCACGGCGGGGCTGGGGCCAACGTCCTGACTTTC.